This entry lists 20 T cell receptor beta chains sequenced from one sample in a study of beta chain features in type 1 diabetes. The isolated RNA, all of it, was reverse transcribed, so expressed TCRB transcripts were what got sequenced. The table came from immunoSEQ multiplex PCR; TCRdb's copy has only in-frame clones and leaves some out. The sample lists under 250,000 clones; about 14% were seen once. Sequencing input: naive CD4+ T cells from blood. The receptors shown here come from a woman aged 40 to 50 in good health.

This chain uses TRBV18 with TRBJ1-6; D is perhaps TRBD1 (5 bases). The germline V and J ends were trimmed by 1 base and 6 bases, with 16 bases remaining between them. The CDR3 runs to 17 residues. CDR1 and CDR2 from the germline V gene are KGHSH and LQKENI. The CDR3 reads CASSPQGGGGSNSPLHF. The CDR3 DNA reads as TGTGCCAGCTCACCACAAGGTGGGGGGGGTTCTAATTCACCCCTCCACTTT.

The table lists this clone with a few counts. The chain links TRBV5-1 to TRBJ2-5; D is perhaps TRBD2 (5 bases). The CDR3 consists of 14 residues. The V gene's germline CDR1 is SGHRS and CDR2 YFSETQ. Trimming left V 4 bases short and J 1 base short, with 11 bases between. DNA of the CDR3: TGCGCCAGCAGCCACGGGATCCTCCAAGAGACCCAGTACTTC. Translated, it gives CASSHGILQETQYF.

In its sample, this clone was seen a few times. V is TRBV4-1 and J is TRBJ1-5; possibly TRBD1 for D (5 bases). The germline V and J ends were trimmed by 0 bases and 7 bases, with 10 bases remaining between them. Germline V CDR1 and CDR2: MGHRA, YSYEKL. This CDR3 is built from 14 residues. CDR3 protein: CASSQDPGQQPQHF. The CDR3 coding sequence is TGCGCCAGCAGCCAAGATCCAGGGCAGCAGCCCCAGCATTTT.

This clone has a handful of counts. The rearrangement joins TRBV21-1 to TRBJ2-3; the table names TRBD1, a call not compared with the DNA. TRBV21-1 is classified as a pseudogene. The CDR3 runs to 17 residues. CDR3 residues: CASSKEGTVTSTDTQYF. For the CDR3, the DNA is TGTGCCAGCAGCAAAGAGGGGACAGTGACTAGCACAGATACGCAGTATTTT.

This clone was recorded a few times. The rearrangement links TRBV5-1 to TRBJ2-5; TRBD2 matches 10 bases. The CDR3 contains 15 residues. Trimming at V came to 3 bases and at J to 1 base, leaving 3 bases not matched to a gene. CDR1 and CDR2 from the germline V gene are SGHRS and YFSETQ. DNA for the CDR3: TGCGCCAGCAGCTGGCTAGCGGGGGTCCAAGAGACCCAGTACTTC. Its protein product is CASSWLAGVQETQYF.

This chain uses TRBV6-6 with TRBJ2-5; 7 bases agree with TRBD1. There are 14 residues in the CDR3. J was trimmed by 2 bases and V by 4 bases; bases with no gene match: 4. In germline, CDR1 is MNHNY, CDR2 SVGAGI (reference sequence). The CDR3 DNA reads as TGTGCCAGCAGTTTCAGGGGGATACAAGAGACCCAGTACTTC. Protein product: CASSFRGIQETQYF.

This clone showed up just a few times. The chain links TRBV5-4 to TRBJ2-3; D may be TRBD1 (6 bases). Germline loops: CDR1 SGHNT, CDR2 YYREEE (reference sequence). V was shortened by 6 bases and J by 2 bases, with 19 bases between the two germline ends. The CDR3 loop spans 16 amino acids. The DNA for the CDR3 is TGTGCCAGCACCCGCCCAGGGGTTGGGCTCACAGATACGCAGTATTTT. Protein: CASTRPGVGLTDTQYF.

This clone was recorded a few times. This specimen includes other DNA sequences encoding the same CDR3. The rearrangement links TRBV9 to TRBJ1-5, with a weak D call TRBD1 (6 bases). This CDR3 has 14 amino acids. Trimming removed 2 bases at V and 3 bases at J, with 9 bases between. Germline-derived CDR1 and CDR2 are SGDLS and YYNGEE. CDR3 nucleotide sequence: TGTGCCAGCAGCGTTGGACAGACCAATCAGCCCCAGCATTTT. It yields the protein CASSVGQTNQPQHF. Complete variable domain (other parts from reference TRBV9 and TRBJ1-5): DSGVTQTPKHLITATGQRVTLRCSPRSGDLSVYWYQQSLDQGLQFLIQYYNGEERAKGNILERFSAQQFPDLHSELNLSSLELGDSALYFCASSVGQTNQPQHFGDGTRLSIL.

The V call is TRBV2, the J call TRBJ2-2; 7 bases map to TRBD1. Germline values: CDR1 SNHLY, CDR2 FYNNEI. The CDR3 spans 15 residues. V lost 5 bases and J lost 6; bases outside the gene matches: 9. CDR3 in amino acids: CASSNGIDRAGELFF. CDR3 in DNA: TGTGCCAGCAGTAACGGGATTGACAGGGCCGGGGAGCTGTTTTTT.

The chain uses TRBV28 and TRBJ1-2; the D gene is possibly TRBD1 (6 bases). Germline V gene sequence: CDR1 MDHEN, CDR2 SYDVKM. The CDR3 sequence is 12 residues long. V gave up 6 bases and J gave up 10 bases, with 15 bases separating them. The CDR3 region is CASRAGARDYTF. CDR3 coding DNA: TGTGCCAGCAGGGCAGGGGCACGAGACTACACCTTC.

The chain joins TRBV18 to TRBJ1-2; D gene unclear. V shed 2 bases and J shed 6 bases, with 10 bases lying between them. Looked up from germline, CDR1 is KGHSH and CDR2 is LQKENI. The length of the CDR3 is 13 residues. Written as DNA, the CDR3 is TGTGCCAGCTCACCAGCGGGCGCAGATGGCTACACCTTC. Amino acid sequence: CASSPAGADGYTF.

This clone turned up a few times. The chain employs TRBV13 and TRBJ2-3; TRBD1 aligns across 9 bases. V was pared by 2 bases and J by 2 bases, with 8 bases of the junction left unmatched. Germline values: CDR1 PRHDT, CDR2 FYEKMQ (reference sequence). CDR3 size: 17 residues. CDR3 in amino acids: CASSLIRDREITDTQYF. For the CDR3, the DNA is TGTGCCAGCAGCTTAATCCGGGACAGGGAAATCACAGATACGCAGTATTTT.

This clone was observed once. The rearrangement uses TRBV4-1 and TRBJ2-7, with D perhaps TRBD2 (6 bases). Trimming removed 0 bases at V and 5 bases at J, with 23 bases between. CDR1 is MGHRA and CDR2 is YSYEKL in the germline V gene. The CDR3 has 18 amino acids. The CDR3 protein is CASSQDPLREAGIHEQYF. CDR3 bases: TGCGCCAGCAGCCAAGATCCCCTGAGGGAGGCGGGCATCCACGAGCAGTACTTC.

The rearrangement links TRBV6-1 to TRBJ2-5; 7 bases line up with TRBD1. This CDR3 contains 14 residues. Germline V lookup: CDR1 MNHNS, CDR2 SASEGT. J lost 4 bases, V lost 8 bases, and 10 bases had no gene match. CDR3: CASPRTGGIETQYF. CDR3 DNA sequence: TGTGCCAGCCCACGGACAGGCGGCATAGAGACCCAGTACTTC.

This clone occurred a few times. The rearrangement uses TRBV7-2 and TRBJ1-2; no reliable D call. V was shortened by 5 bases and J by 5 bases, with 18 bases between the two germline ends. The germline gives CDR1 SGHTA, CDR2 FQGNSA. This CDR3 has 15 amino acids. CDR3 in DNA: TGTGCCAGCAGCGCTTCTCAGGACTTCATTTATGGCTACACCTTC. Translation: CASSASQDFIYGYTF.

V is TRBV27 and J is TRBJ1-6; no clear D. The CDR3 spans 14 residues. V lost 7 bases to trimming and J lost 2 bases, with 9 bases between them. The V gene's germline CDR1 is MNHEY and CDR2 SMNVEV (reference sequence). The CDR3 DNA sequence: TGTGCCAGCACGATCGGGACCTATAATTCACCCCTCCACTTT. Translated, it gives CASTIGTYNSPLHF.

This chain connects TRBV10-3 to TRBJ2-2, with 11 bases lining up with TRBD1. CDR3 length equals 17 residues. J gave up 5 bases and V 5 bases, and 10 bases lay outside the gene matches. Germline loops: CDR1 ENHRY, CDR2 SYGVKD. For the CDR3, the DNA is TGTGCCATCAGTACCGTTGGACAGGGGGCCTATACCGGGGAGCTGTTTTTT. The encoded protein is CAISTVGQGAYTGELFF.

In its sample, this clone was seen a few times. The genes are TRBV6-5 and TRBJ2-7; 7 bases map to TRBD1. Germline assignment: CDR1 MNHEY and CDR2 SVGAGI. The J segment lost 7 bases and the V segment lost 5 bases, leaving 5 bases of the junction unmatched. The CDR3 loop spans 12 amino acids. CDR3 loop: CASSHRGTEQYF. DNA for the CDR3: TGTGCCAGCAGTCACAGGGGAACTGAGCAGTACTTC.

There are a few counts of this clone. This sequence joins TRBV7-9 and TRBJ2-7; the match to TRBD2 covers 8 bases. This CDR3 contains 14 residues. Trimming removed 3 bases from V and 5 bases from J; junction bases left unmatched: 6. Germline CDR1 reads SEHNR; CDR2 reads FQNEAQ (reference sequence). CDR3 in DNA: TGTGCCAGCAGCTTTTGGCCGGGGGGGGACGAGCAGTACTTC. This codes for CASSFWPGGDEQYF.

The rearrangement uses TRBV6-1 and TRBJ2-3; 9 positions match TRBD1. The V gene end was trimmed by 4 bases and the J gene end by 3 bases; junction bases not matched to a gene: 2. The CDR3 length is 14 residues. Germline V gives CDR1 MNHNS, CDR2 SASEGT. CDR3 amino acids: CASSVQGATDTQYF. CDR3 coding DNA: TGTGCCAGCAGTGTACAGGGGGCGACAGATACGCAGTATTTT.